A single sample is the source of the 28 T cell receptor beta chains below, sequenced in a study of vaccination and CD4 T cells after COVID-19. These receptors lack a known antigen. Treatment: approximately nine-day PBMC culture with coronavirus spike peptide pools or control peptides (ViraFEST assay). Once obtained from cultured CD4+ T cells, the DNA was sequenced using the Oncomine TCR Beta short-read assay. TCRdb recomputed calls from the PCR reads with MiXCR, one row per CDR3 protein. The sample shows approximately 11,000 distinct CDR3 sequences, roughly 46% of them seen only once. Sequenced input: CD4+ T cells from blood, cultured in vitro. The receptors come from a human donor who had recovered from COVID-19.

The rearrangement uses TRBV19 and TRBJ1-6; the D is unclear. Germline CDR1 reads LNHDA; CDR2 reads SQIVND (reference sequence). The V end was cut by 3 bases, the J end by 8 bases, with 11 bases between. This CDR3 contains 14 residues. The CDR3 spells CASSIPVDDSPLHF. The CDR3 region has the DNA TGTGCCAGTAGTATTCCGGTAGATGATTCACCCCTCCACTTT.

Sample share makes this clonotype medium-sized (0.01 to 0.1%). This rearrangement joins TRBV7-2 to TRBJ2-7, with 8 nucleotides matching TRBD1. CDR1 and CDR2 from the germline V gene are SGHTA and FQGNSA. Trimming at V came to 4 bases and at J to 5 bases, leaving 7 bases not matched to a gene. The CDR3 sequence is 14 residues long. The CDR3 bases are TGTGCCAGCAGCTCCACCGGGACAGGACACGAGCAGTACTTC. Its translation: CASSSTGTGHEQYF.

This clonotype was observed a handful of times. The gene calls are TRBV30 and TRBJ1-2; no firm D call. In germline, CDR1 is GTSNPN, CDR2 SVGIG (reference sequence). This CDR3 spans 13 amino acids. Trimming shortened V by 5 bases and J by 4 bases, and 14 bases separated the two germline ends. The DNA for the CDR3 is TGTGCCTGGGGGATGGGATCCTCCTATGGCTACACCTTC. Protein sequence: CAWGMGSSYGYTF.

This clonotype showed up just a few times. This chain links TRBV12-3 or TRBV12-4 with TRBJ1-1; a weak D match, TRBD1 (5 bases). V was pared by 4 bases and J by 1 base, with 13 bases between. CDR3 size: 15 residues. The CDR3 coding sequence is TGTGCCAGCAGTTCCCACCGGGGGGGGAACACTGAAGCTTTCTTT. This gives the protein CASSSHRGGNTEAFF.

The CDR3 DNA reads as TGTGCCAGCAGCTTGGAACGCTACGAGCAGTACTTC. Translated, it gives CASSLERYEQYF. This rearrangement joins TRBV5-6 to TRBJ2-7; no clear D gene. The CDR3 contains 12 residues. Trimming removed 0 bases at V and 3 bases at J, with 4 bases between. CDR1 is SGHDT and CDR2 is YYEEEE in the germline V gene. Drawing the rest from reference TRBV5-6 and TRBJ2-7, the complete variable domain is DAGVTQSPTHLIKTRGQQVTLRCSPKSGHDTVSWYQQALGQGPQFIFQYYEEEERQRGNFPDRFSGHQFPNYSSELNVNALLLGDSALYLCASSLERYEQYFGPGTRLTVT.

The table lists this clonotype with a few counts. The chain recombines TRBV20-1 with TRBJ1-4; D uncertain. Germline-derived CDR1 and CDR2 are DFQATT and SNEGSKA (reference sequence). Trimming removed 6 bases from V and 4 bases from J, with 9 bases in between. The CDR3 has 12 amino acids. The chain's CDR3 is CSARRLNEKLFF. The CDR3 region has the DNA TGCAGTGCGAGGCGGCTTAATGAAAAACTGTTTTTT.

The rearrangement links TRBV5-1 to TRBJ1-2; D is unresolved. Germline CDR1 is SGHRS and CDR2 is YFSETQ. Between the trimmed V and J ends, which lost 0 bases and 2 bases, there was a span of 5 bases. The CDR3 sequence is 13 residues long. CDR3 sequence (DNA): TGCGCCAGCAGCTTGGCCACCAACTATGGCTACACCTTC. Translation: CASSLATNYGYTF.

This chain uses TRBV2 with TRBJ2-1; 8 bases line up with TRBD1. Losses at the gene ends were 4 bases for V and 7 bases for J; bases not matched to a gene: 9. The germline gives CDR1 SNHLY, CDR2 FYNNEI. The CDR3 has 15 amino acids. The CDR3 DNA is TGTGCCAGCAGTGGCCGAGACAGGGGTTTGAATGAGCAGTTCTTC. Translating gives CASSGRDRGLNEQFF.

The V and J genes are TRBV27 and TRBJ2-1; no clear D. Germline V lookup: CDR1 MNHEY, CDR2 SMNVEV (reference sequence). The CDR3 length is 12 residues. V gave up 8 bases and J gave up 6 bases, with 11 bases separating them. CDR3 nucleotides: TGTGCCAGCGGGATTCTGGGCAATGAGCAGTTCTTC. Residues: CASGILGNEQFF.

The chain links TRBV6-1 to TRBJ2-7, with 8 nucleotides matching TRBD1. J was trimmed by 4 bases and V by 4 bases; bases with no gene match: 9. Germline-derived CDR1 and CDR2 are MNHNS and SASEGT. The CDR3 covers 15 residues. CDR3 region: CASSALRRTGYEQYF. The CDR3, as DNA: TGTGCCAGCAGTGCCCTTAGAAGGACAGGGTACGAGCAGTACTTC.

CDR3 loop: CASSYGAQPYGYTF. The DNA for the CDR3 is TGTGCCAGCAGTTACGGGGCGCAGCCTTATGGCTACACCTTC. The chain links TRBV6-5 to TRBJ1-2; maybe TRBD1 (5 bases). Germline values: CDR1 MNHEY, CDR2 SVGAGI. V lost 2 bases to trimming and J lost 5 bases, with 12 bases between them. CDR3 size: 14 residues.

The rearrangement links TRBV27 to TRBJ2-7; 7 bases are a match to TRBD2. The V gene's germline CDR1 is MNHEY and CDR2 SMNVEV (reference sequence). V shed 7 bases and J 7 bases; nucleotides not matched to a gene: 10. The CDR3 is 13 residues long. CDR3 sequence (DNA): TGTGCCAGCAAACGGGGAGGGGCAGAAGAGCAGTACTTC. This encodes CASKRGGAEEQYF.

This clonotype has a handful of counts. This chain joins TRBV6-1 and TRBJ1-6, with unresolved D. The V end was cut by 3 bases, the J end by 0 bases, with 6 bases between. Germline values: CDR1 MNHNS, CDR2 SASEGT. This CDR3 spans 15 amino acids. CDR3 residues: CASSDGSSYNSPLHF. CDR3 nucleotide sequence: TGTGCCAGCAGTGACGGGAGCTCCTATAATTCACCCCTCCACTTT.

The genes are TRBV6-5 and TRBJ2-7, with 7 bases aligning to TRBD1. CDR3 length: 14 amino acids. The V segment lost 2 bases and the J segment 5 bases; nucleotides outside the gene matches: 6. Germline lookup yields CDR1 MNHEY and CDR2 SVGAGI. The CDR3 sequence: CASSYNRGVHEQYF. CDR3 bases: TGTGCCAGCAGTTACAACAGGGGCGTTCACGAGCAGTACTTC.

V is TRBV20-1 and J is TRBJ1-1; maybe TRBD1 (6 bases). The germline CDR1 and CDR2 sequences are DFQATT and SNEGSKA (reference sequence). V gave up 5 bases and J gave up 1 base, with 17 bases separating them. The CDR3 contains 15 residues. CDR3 sequence: CSAPIPGHPNTEAFF. The CDR3, as DNA: TGCAGTGCTCCTATTCCGGGACATCCGAACACTGAAGCTTTCTTT.

This clonotype came up once. This sequence joins TRBV18 and TRBJ1-1; D call uncertain. Germline loops: CDR1 KGHSH, CDR2 LQKENI. This CDR3 is built from 15 residues. The V end was cut by 4 bases, the J end by 3 bases, with 15 bases between. CDR3 protein: CASSHSQILDTEAFF. DNA for the CDR3: TGTGCCAGCTCACACTCCCAGATCCTAGACACTGAAGCTTTCTTT.

The chain carries TRBV30 and TRBJ1-2; 10 nucleotides align to TRBD1. Germline V gives CDR1 GTSNPN, CDR2 SVGIG (reference sequence). The CDR3 consists of 16 residues. V gave up 3 bases and J gave up 3 bases; unmatched junction bases: 10. The CDR3 sequence is CAWRVYRQGAYYGYTF. In DNA, the CDR3 is TGTGCCTGGAGAGTGTATCGACAGGGGGCGTACTATGGCTACACCTTC.

This chain connects TRBV28 to TRBJ1-6, with D possibly TRBD1 on 5 matching bases. Looked up from germline, CDR1 is MDHEN and CDR2 is SYDVKM. The CDR3 runs to 13 residues. CDR3 residues: CAGGASGDSPLHF. In nucleotides, the CDR3 is TGTGCTGGCGGGGCTTCCGGGGATTCACCCCTCCACTTT. Filled out from reference TRBV28 and TRBJ1-6, the complete variable domain reads DVKVTQSSRYLVKRTGEKVFLECVQDMDHENMFWYRQDPGLGLRLIYFSYDVKMKEKGDIPEGYSVSREKKERFSLILESASTNQTSMYLCAGGASGDSPLHFGNGTRLTVT.

The J gene is TRBJ1-6, the V gene TRBV30, with a possible D match to TRBD1 (6 bases). V was cut by 6 bases and J by 11 bases, with 23 bases left in between. The CDR3 contains 15 residues. Germline V gives CDR1 GTSNPN, CDR2 SVGIG (reference sequence). CDR3 protein: CACPPGAMGRTPLHF. The CDR3 DNA reads TGTGCCTGCCCCCCGGGGGCCATGGGTCGAACACCCCTCCACTTT.

V gene TRBV9 combines with J gene TRBJ2-3; 10 bases map to TRBD2. CDR3 length equals 15 residues. Germline loops: CDR1 SGDLS, CDR2 YYNGEE. With V trimmed by 3 bases and J by 8 bases, 9 bases remained unmatched. The CDR3 coding sequence is TGTGCCAGCAGCGCCCTAGCGGGGGTTGAGGGTACGCAGTATTTT. This codes for CASSALAGVEGTQYF.

The chain uses TRBV12-3 or TRBV12-4 and TRBJ1-1, with TRBD1 as a possible D gene (6 bases). The V end lost 8 bases, the J end lost 10 bases, and 20 bases lay between the germline ends. This CDR3 has 13 amino acids. The CDR3 spells CASGQSLLFGAFF. In DNA form, the CDR3 reads TGTGCCAGCGGACAGAGTCTTCTCTTTGGAGCTTTCTTT.

This clonotype was seen a few times. The V gene is TRBV12-3 or TRBV12-4, the J gene TRBJ1-5, with 7 bases that match TRBD1. The trim removed 6 bases at V and 5 bases at J, leaving 7 bases unmatched. There are 14 residues in the CDR3. As DNA, the CDR3 is TGTGCCAGCAGCCTGGACAGGCTTGATCAGCCCCAGCATTTT. This translates into CASSLDRLDQPQHF.

In this sample, this clonotype is medium-sized (0.01 to 0.1%). This chain uses TRBV2 with TRBJ2-1, with unresolved D. Germline CDR1 SNHLY, CDR2 FYNNEI. Between the trimmed V and J ends, which lost 3 bases and 13 bases, there was a span of 10 bases. The CDR3 extends over 11 amino acids. The CDR3 DNA sequence: TGTGCCAGCAGTGAGGGGTATCTTCAGTTCTTC. It specifies CASSEGYLQFF. The full variable domain, rest sourced from reference TRBV2 and TRBJ2-1, is EPEVTQTPSHQVTQMGQEVILRCVPISNHLYFYWYRQILGQKVEFLVSFYNNEISEKSEIFDDQFSVERPDGSNFTLKIRSTKLEDSAMYFCASSEGYLQFFGPGTRLTVL.

The chain recombines TRBV5-4 with TRBJ1-2; a weak D match, TRBD1 (5 bases). Germline V CDR1 and CDR2: SGHNT, YYREEE (reference sequence). The CDR3 contains 18 residues. Between the trimmed V and J ends, which lost 5 bases and 6 bases, there was a span of 29 bases. The CDR3 coding sequence is TGTGCCAGCAGTCAGACCCTAACAGTCCGTGGGGGGTCCCATGGCTACACCTTC. Translation gives CASSQTLTVRGGSHGYTF.

V and J are TRBV7-8 and TRBJ1-1, with D unclear. Trimming pared 5 bases from V and 4 bases from J, leaving 11 bases between. The CDR3 spans 13 residues. Germline V gene data show CDR1 as SGHVS and CDR2 as FQNEAQ. The CDR3, as DNA: TGTGCCAGCAGCAGACGCAGGATCACTGAAGCTTTCTTT. Protein product: CASSRRRITEAFF.

The V call is TRBV5-1, the J call TRBJ1-2; 12 nucleotides match TRBD1. Germline CDR1 reads SGHRS; CDR2 reads YFSETQ. After removal of 2 bases from V and 2 bases from J, the junction contained 7 bases not matched to a gene. The CDR3 has 17 amino acids. CDR3 in DNA: TGCGCCAGCAGCTTCCGCCCCGGGACAGGGGGCAACTATGGCTACACCTTC. The encoded protein is CASSFRPGTGGNYGYTF.

V and J are TRBV20-1 and TRBJ1-1; D might be TRBD1 (5 bases). The CDR3 extends over 15 amino acids. Deletions cut 0 bases from V and 4 bases from J, with 15 bases between. Germline V gene data show CDR1 as DFQATT and CDR2 as SNEGSKA (reference sequence). The DNA of the CDR3 is TGCAGTGCTAGAGATCGTGGAGGGAGGGGCACTGAAGCTTTCTTT. Its protein product is CSARDRGGRGTEAFF.

The rearrangement joins TRBV20-1 to TRBJ2-3; tentatively, D is TRBD2 (6 bases). This CDR3 is 14 amino acids long. Germline V gene sequence: CDR1 DFQATT, CDR2 SNEGSKA (reference sequence). Trimming removed 0 bases from V and 8 bases from J, with 15 bases in between. The CDR3 DNA reads as TGCAGTGCTAGAGAGGAGGGAAGATCCGGTACGCAGTATTTT. It yields the protein CSAREEGRSGTQYF.